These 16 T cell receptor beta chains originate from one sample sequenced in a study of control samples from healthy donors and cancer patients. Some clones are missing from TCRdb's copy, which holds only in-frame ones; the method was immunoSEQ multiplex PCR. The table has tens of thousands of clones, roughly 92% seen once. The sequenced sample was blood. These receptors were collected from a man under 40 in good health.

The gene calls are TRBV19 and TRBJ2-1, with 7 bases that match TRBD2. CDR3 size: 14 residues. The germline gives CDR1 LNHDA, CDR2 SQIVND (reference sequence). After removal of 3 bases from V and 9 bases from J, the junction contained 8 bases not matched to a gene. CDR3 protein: CASSITTSAAEQFF. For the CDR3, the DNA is TGTGCCAGTAGTATTACCACTAGCGCGGCTGAGCAGTTCTTC.

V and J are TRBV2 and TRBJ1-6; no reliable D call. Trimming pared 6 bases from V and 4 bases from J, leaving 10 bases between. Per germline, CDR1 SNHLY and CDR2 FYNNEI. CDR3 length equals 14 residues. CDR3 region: CASSHREYNSPLHF. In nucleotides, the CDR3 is TGTGCCAGCAGCCATCGGGAATATAATTCACCCCTCCACTTT.

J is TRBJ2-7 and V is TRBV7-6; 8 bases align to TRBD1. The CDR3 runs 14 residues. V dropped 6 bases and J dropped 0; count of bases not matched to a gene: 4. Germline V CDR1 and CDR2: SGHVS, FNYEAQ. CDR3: CASSLQGVSYEQYF. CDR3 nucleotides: TGTGCCAGCAGTTTACAGGGGGTCTCCTACGAGCAGTACTTC. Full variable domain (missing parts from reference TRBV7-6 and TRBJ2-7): GAGVSQSPRYKVTKRGQDVALRCDPISGHVSLYWYRQALGQGPEFLTYFNYEAQQDKSGLPNDRFSAERPEGSISTLTIQRTEQRDSAMYRCASSLQGVSYEQYFGPGTRLTVT.

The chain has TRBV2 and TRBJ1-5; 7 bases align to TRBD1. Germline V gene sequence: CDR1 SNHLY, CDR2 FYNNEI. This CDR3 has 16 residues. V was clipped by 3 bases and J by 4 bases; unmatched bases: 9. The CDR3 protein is CASSEGQTRTNQPQHF. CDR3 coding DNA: TGTGCCAGCAGTGAGGGACAGACCCGTACGAATCAGCCCCAGCATTTT. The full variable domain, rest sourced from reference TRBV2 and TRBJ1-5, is EPEVTQTPSHQVTQMGQEVILRCVPISNHLYFYWYRQILGQKVEFLVSFYNNEISEKSEIFDDQFSVERPDGSNFTLKIRSTKLEDSAMYFCASSEGQTRTNQPQHFGDGTRLSIL.

The CDR3 sequence: CASSYSGHPTNQPQHF. The CDR3 bases are TGTGCCAGCAGTTACTCCGGACATCCTACTAATCAGCCCCAGCATTTT. The rearrangement joins TRBV6-5 to TRBJ1-5, with D maybe TRBD1 (5 bases). Germline CDR1 MNHEY, CDR2 SVGAGI. This CDR3 has 16 residues. V was pared by 0 bases and J by 4 bases, with 13 bases between.

The CDR3 spells CASSLRGNTIYF. As DNA, the CDR3 is TGTGCCAGCAGTTTACGGGGAAACACCATATATTTT. The chain links TRBV12-3 or TRBV12-4 to TRBJ1-3; D gene uncertain. CDR3 size: 12 residues. V lost 2 bases to trimming and J lost 4 bases, with 3 bases between them.

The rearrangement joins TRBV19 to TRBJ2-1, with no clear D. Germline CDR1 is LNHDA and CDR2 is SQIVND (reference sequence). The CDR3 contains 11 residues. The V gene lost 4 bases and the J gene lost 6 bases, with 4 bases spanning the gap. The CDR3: CASSNSNEQFF. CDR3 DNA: TGTGCCAGTAGTAACTCCAATGAGCAGTTCTTC.

CDR3 nucleotides: TGTGCCAGCAGCTTGGGGGGCAAGGAAACTTTCTTT. Protein sequence: CASSLGGKETFF. This rearrangement joins TRBV5-4 to TRBJ1-1; D perhaps matches TRBD1 (5 bases). There are 12 residues in the CDR3. The germline V and J ends were trimmed by 0 bases and 12 bases, with 12 bases remaining between them. The germline V gene has CDR1 SGHNT and CDR2 YYREEE (reference sequence). Filled out from reference TRBV5-4 and TRBJ1-1, the complete variable domain reads ETGVTQSPTHLIKTRGQQVTLRCSSQSGHNTVSWYQQALGQGPQFIFQYYREEENGRGNFPPRFSGLQFPNYSSELNVNALELDDSALYLCASSLGGKETFFGQGTRLTVV.

CDR3 protein: CASILDRGRRGYTF. In nucleotides, the CDR3 is TGTGCCAGCATTCTAGACAGGGGGCGACGTGGCTACACCTTC. The chain uses TRBV2 and TRBJ1-2; 10 bases fit TRBD1. V lost 7 bases, J lost 7 bases, and 9 bases stayed unmatched. The CDR3 contains 14 residues. Germline lookup yields CDR1 SNHLY and CDR2 FYNNEI.

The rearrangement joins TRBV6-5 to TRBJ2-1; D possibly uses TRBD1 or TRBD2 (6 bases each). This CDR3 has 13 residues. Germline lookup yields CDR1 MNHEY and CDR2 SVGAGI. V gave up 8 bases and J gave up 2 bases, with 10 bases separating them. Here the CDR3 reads CASEEGAYNEQFF. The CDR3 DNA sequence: TGTGCCAGCGAGGAGGGGGCCTACAATGAGCAGTTCTTC.

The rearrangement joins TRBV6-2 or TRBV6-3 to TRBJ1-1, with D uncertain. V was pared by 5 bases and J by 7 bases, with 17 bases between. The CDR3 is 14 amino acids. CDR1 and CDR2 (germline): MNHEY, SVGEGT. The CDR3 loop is CASSTSTRGSEAFF. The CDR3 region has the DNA TGTGCCAGCAGTACGAGCACCCGGGGAAGTGAAGCTTTCTTT.

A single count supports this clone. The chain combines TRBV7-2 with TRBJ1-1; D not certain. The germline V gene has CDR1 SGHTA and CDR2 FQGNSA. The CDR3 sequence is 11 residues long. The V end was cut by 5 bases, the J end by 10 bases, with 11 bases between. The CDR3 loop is CASSVERRAFF. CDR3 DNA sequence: TGTGCCAGCAGCGTAGAAAGGCGAGCTTTCTTT.

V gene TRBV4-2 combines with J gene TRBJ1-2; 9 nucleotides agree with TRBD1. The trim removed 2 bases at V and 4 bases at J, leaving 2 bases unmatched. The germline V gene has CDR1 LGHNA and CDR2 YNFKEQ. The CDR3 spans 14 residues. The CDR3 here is CASSQTGQGYGYTF. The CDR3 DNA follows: TGTGCCAGCAGCCAAACGGGACAGGGCTATGGCTACACCTTC.

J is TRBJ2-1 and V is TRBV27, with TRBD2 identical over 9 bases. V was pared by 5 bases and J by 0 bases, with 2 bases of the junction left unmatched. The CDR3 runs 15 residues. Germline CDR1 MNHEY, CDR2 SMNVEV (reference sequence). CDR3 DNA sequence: TGTGCCAGCAGTAATAGCGGGAGCTCCTACAATGAGCAGTTCTTC. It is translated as CASSNSGSSYNEQFF.

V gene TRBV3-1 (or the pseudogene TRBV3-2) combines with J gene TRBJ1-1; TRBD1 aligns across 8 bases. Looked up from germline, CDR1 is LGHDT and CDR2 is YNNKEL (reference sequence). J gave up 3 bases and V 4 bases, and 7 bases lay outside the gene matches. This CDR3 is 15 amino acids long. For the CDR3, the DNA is TGTGCCAGCAGCCCCTGGACAGGGAGGGACACTGAAGCTTTCTTT. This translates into CASSPWTGRDTEAFF.

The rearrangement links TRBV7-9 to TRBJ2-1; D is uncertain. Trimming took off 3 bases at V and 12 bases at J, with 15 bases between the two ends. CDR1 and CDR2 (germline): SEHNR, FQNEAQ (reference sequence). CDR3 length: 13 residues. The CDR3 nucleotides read TGTGCCAGCAGCTTGGGGTCTTTGGACGGGCAGTTCTTC. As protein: CASSLGSLDGQFF.